A single sample is the source of the 5 T cell receptor beta chains below, sequenced in a study of blood T cell repertoires in COVID-19. The method was immunoSEQ multiplex PCR; TCRdb's version includes in-frame clones alone and lacks a portion of them. In the table there are over 130,000 clones, 77% of which are singletons. The sample was peripheral blood. Receptors originate from a woman aged 50 to 60 with active or convalescent COVID-19.

The chain employs TRBV6-2 or TRBV6-3 and TRBJ2-5; D perhaps matches TRBD2 (6 bases). CDR1 and CDR2 from the germline V gene are MNHEY and SVGEGT. This CDR3 has 15 residues. Trimming pared 6 bases from V and 3 bases from J, leaving 17 bases between. The CDR3 DNA reads as TGTGCCAGCAGGCCTGGGACTCTCGGGGAAGAGACCCAGTACTTC. Protein product: CASRPGTLGEETQYF.

V gene TRBV9 combines with J gene TRBJ2-5, with TRBD2 matching 10 bases. The V and J ends lost 2 bases and 0 bases, in that order; junction bases with no gene match: 1. The CDR3 loop spans 15 amino acids. The germline gives CDR1 SGDLS, CDR2 YYNGEE. The DNA for the CDR3 is TGTGCCAGCAGCGTCGGACTAGCGGACCAAGAGACCCAGTACTTC. Protein product: CASSVGLADQETQYF. Using reference TRBV9 and TRBJ2-5 for the parts outside the CDR3, the full variable domain is DSGVTQTPKHLITATGQRVTLRCSPRSGDLSVYWYQQSLDQGLQFLIQYYNGEERAKGNILERFSAQQFPDLHSELNLSSLELGDSALYFCASSVGLADQETQYFGPGTRLLVL.

This rearrangement joins TRBV2 to TRBJ1-2; D is unresolved. Germline values: CDR1 SNHLY, CDR2 FYNNEI. The CDR3 is 14 residues long. Trimming removed 6 bases at V and 5 bases at J, with 16 bases between. In DNA, the CDR3 is TGTGCCAGCAGCCAGATCCCTCTAGGATATGGCTACACCTTC. Translating gives CASSQIPLGYGYTF.

The J gene is TRBJ2-2, the V gene TRBV6-6; D uncertain. The V gene's germline CDR1 is MNHNY and CDR2 SVGAGI (reference sequence). V lost 4 bases, J lost 5 bases, and 8 bases lay in between. CDR3 length equals 13 residues. In DNA form, the CDR3 reads TGTGCCAGCAGTTTCGACATTACCGGGGAGCTGTTTTTT. Encoded protein: CASSFDITGELFF.

The chain couples TRBV28 to TRBJ1-1, with D perhaps TRBD1 (5 bases). Trimming stripped 5 bases from V and 10 bases from J, with 14 bases between. CDR1 is MDHEN, CDR2 SYDVKM, per germline. The CDR3 contains 12 residues. The CDR3 spells CASSTGAGGAFF. In DNA form, the CDR3 reads TGTGCCAGCAGTACAGGTGCCGGGGGAGCTTTCTTT. Full variable domain (remainder filled in from reference TRBV28 and TRBJ1-1): DVKVTQSSRYLVKRTGEKVFLECVQDMDHENMFWYRQDPGLGLRLIYFSYDVKMKEKGDIPEGYSVSREKKERFSLILESASTNQTSMYLCASSTGAGGAFFGQGTRLTVV.